The T cell receptor beta chain under discussion was sequenced for a study of esophageal squamous cell carcinoma under preoperative chemotherapy. Study information: Samples included peripheral blood T cells as well as tumor-infiltrating lymphocytes.

Study observations and caveats: Tumor-infiltrating lymphocytes showed no significant post-chemotherapy TCR diversity increase, unlike peripheral T cells.

Germline assignment: CDR1 SGHTA and CDR2 FQGNSA. The CDR3 is made up of 15 amino acids. Noted time point: after preoperative PTX-NDP chemotherapy. Paclitaxel-nedaplatin chemotherapy was given to patients ahead of their surgery. Each CDR3 protein gets one entry after TCRdb re-called the PCR reads with MiXCR. This table has 32,000 or so distinct CDR3 sequences, less than 65% appearing once. This clonotype was seen a handful of times. Its antigen is as yet unknown. The sequence came from a human donor with esophageal squamous cell carcinoma. The donor label of this sample is uncertain. Sample collection was performed from a patient given preoperative chemotherapy. This chain connects TRBV7-2 to TRBJ2-3, with TRBD2 matching 11 bases. Matching the DNA end better, TRBJ2-7 makes the J call doubtful. The CDR3 sequence: CASSLTGTSGYEQYF. The CDR3 nucleotides read TGTGCCAGCAGCTTAACCGGGACTAGCGGATACGAGCAGTACTTC.